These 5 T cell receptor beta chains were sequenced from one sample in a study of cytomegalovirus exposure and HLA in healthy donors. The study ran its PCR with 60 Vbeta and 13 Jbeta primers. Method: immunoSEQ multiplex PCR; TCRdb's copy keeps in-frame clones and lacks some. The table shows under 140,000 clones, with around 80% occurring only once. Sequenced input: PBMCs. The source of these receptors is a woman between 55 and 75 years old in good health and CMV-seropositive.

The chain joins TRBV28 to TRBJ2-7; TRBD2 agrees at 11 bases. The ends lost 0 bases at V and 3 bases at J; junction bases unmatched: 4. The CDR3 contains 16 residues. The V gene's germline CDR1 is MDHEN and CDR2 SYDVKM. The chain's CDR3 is CASSLWGTSGLYEQYF. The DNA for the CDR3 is TGTGCCAGCAGTTTATGGGGGACTAGCGGACTCTACGAGCAGTACTTC.

The CDR3 sequence is CASSLGSEQFF. In DNA, the CDR3 is TGTGCCAGCAGCTTAGGGAGTGAGCAGTTCTTC. V is TRBV7-6 and J is TRBJ2-1; D not certain. V was cut by 1 base and J by 9 bases, with 4 bases left in between. The germline V gene encodes CDR1 SGHVS and CDR2 FNYEAQ. CDR3 size: 11 residues.

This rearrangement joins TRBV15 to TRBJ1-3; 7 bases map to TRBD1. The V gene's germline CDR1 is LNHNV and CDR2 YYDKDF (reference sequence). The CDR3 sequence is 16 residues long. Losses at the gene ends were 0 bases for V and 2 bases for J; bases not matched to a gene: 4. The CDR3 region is CATSRDSRGPGNTIYF. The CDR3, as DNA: TGTGCCACCAGCAGAGATAGTAGGGGGCCTGGAAACACCATATATTTT.

CDR3 amino acids: CASSGSKNIQYF. The CDR3 coding sequence is TGTGCCAGCAGCGGGAGTAAAAACATTCAGTACTTC. The rearrangement joins TRBV9 to TRBJ2-4; D is unresolved. The germline CDR1 and CDR2 sequences are SGDLS and YYNGEE. The CDR3 has 12 amino acids. Trimming pared 3 bases from V and 4 bases from J, leaving 5 bases between.

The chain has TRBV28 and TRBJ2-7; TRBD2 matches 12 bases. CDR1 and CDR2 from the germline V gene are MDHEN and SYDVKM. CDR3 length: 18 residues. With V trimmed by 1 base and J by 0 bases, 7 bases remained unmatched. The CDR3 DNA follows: TGTGCCAGCAGTTTATTTCTAGGGACTAGCGGGCTCTCCTACGAGCAGTACTTC. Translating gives CASSLFLGTSGLSYEQYF.